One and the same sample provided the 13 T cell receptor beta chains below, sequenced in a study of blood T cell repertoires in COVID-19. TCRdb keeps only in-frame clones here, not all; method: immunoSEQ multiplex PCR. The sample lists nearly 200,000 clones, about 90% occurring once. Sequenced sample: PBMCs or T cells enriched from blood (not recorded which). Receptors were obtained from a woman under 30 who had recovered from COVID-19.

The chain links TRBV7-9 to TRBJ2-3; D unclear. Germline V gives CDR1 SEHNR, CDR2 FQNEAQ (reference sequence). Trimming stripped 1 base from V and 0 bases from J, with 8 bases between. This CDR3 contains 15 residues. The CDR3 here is CASSLGTQSTDTQYF. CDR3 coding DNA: TGTGCCAGCAGCTTAGGTACGCAGAGCACAGATACGCAGTATTTT.

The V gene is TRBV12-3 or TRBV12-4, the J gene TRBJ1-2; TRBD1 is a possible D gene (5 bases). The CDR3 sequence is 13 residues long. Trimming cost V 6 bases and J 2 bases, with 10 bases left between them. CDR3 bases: TGTGCCAGCAGGGGCAGGGTGAACTATGGCTACACCTTC. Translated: CASRGRVNYGYTF.

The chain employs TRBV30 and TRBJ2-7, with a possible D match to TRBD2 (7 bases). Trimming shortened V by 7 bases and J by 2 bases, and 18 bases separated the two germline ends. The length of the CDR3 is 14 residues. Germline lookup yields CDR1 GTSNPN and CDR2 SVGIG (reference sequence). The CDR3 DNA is TGTGCCTTTCATTTTGGGGGGGCGGCCTACGAGCAGTACTTC. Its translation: CAFHFGGAAYEQYF.

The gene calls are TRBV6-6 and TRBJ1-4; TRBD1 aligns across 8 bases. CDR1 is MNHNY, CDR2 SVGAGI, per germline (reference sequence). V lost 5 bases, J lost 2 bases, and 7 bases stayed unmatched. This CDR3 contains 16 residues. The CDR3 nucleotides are TGTGCCAGCAGTCGACGCTCAGGGGGCACTAATGAAAAACTGTTTTTT. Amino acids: CASSRRSGGTNEKLFF.

The CDR3 DNA reads TGTGCCAGCAGCCTAGCCCCGGGGGGTCAGCCCCAGCATTTT. Amino acids: CASSLAPGGQPQHF. The genes are TRBV9 and TRBJ1-5; perhaps TRBD1 as D (5 bases). This CDR3 contains 14 residues. Germline loops: CDR1 SGDLS, CDR2 YYNGEE. Trimming cost V 4 bases and J 6 bases, with 14 bases left between them.

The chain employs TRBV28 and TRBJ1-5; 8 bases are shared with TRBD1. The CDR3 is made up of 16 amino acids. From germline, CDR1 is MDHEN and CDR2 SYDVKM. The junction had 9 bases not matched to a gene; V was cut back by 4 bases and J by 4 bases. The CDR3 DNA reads TGTGCCAGCAGTTCCTACGGACAGGGACCAAATCAGCCCCAGCATTTT. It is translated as CASSSYGQGPNQPQHF.

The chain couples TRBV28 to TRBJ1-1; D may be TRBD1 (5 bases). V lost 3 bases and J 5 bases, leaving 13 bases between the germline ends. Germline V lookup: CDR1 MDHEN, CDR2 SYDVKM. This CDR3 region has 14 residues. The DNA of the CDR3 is TGTGCCAGCAGTTTGCAGGGTGTAGTAACTGAAGCTTTCTTT. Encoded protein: CASSLQGVVTEAFF.

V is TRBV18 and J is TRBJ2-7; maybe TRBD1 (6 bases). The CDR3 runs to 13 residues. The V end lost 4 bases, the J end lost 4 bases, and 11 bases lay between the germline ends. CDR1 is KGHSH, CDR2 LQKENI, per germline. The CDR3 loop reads CASSRAGDYEQYF. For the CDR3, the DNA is TGTGCCAGCTCACGGGCAGGGGATTACGAGCAGTACTTC.

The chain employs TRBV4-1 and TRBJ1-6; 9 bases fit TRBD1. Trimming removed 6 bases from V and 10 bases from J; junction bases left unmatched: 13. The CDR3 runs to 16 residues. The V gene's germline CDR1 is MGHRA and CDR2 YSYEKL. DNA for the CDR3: TGCGCCAGCAGGCCCACAGGGGGCGCCGCGGGATCACCCCTCCACTTT. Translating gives CASRPTGGAAGSPLHF.

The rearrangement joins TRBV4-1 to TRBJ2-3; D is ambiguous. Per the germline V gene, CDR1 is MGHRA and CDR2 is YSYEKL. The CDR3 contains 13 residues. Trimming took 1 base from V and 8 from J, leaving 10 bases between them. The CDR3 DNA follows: TGCGCCAGCAGCCAAGGGGCAGTGGGTACGCAGTATTTT. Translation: CASSQGAVGTQYF.

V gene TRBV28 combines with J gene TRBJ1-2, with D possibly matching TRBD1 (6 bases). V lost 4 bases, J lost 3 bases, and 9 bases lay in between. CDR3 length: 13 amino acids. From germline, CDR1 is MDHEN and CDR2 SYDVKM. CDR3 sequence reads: CASSSPGDYGYTF. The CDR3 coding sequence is TGTGCCAGCAGTTCGCCAGGGGACTATGGCTACACCTTC.

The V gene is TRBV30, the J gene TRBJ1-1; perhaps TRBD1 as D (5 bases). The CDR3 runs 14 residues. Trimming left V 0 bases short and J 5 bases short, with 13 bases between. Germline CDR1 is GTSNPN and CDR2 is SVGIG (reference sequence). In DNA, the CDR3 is TGTGCCTGGAGTGTAGGAGGGGCTTGGACTGAAGCTTTCTTT. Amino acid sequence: CAWSVGGAWTEAFF.

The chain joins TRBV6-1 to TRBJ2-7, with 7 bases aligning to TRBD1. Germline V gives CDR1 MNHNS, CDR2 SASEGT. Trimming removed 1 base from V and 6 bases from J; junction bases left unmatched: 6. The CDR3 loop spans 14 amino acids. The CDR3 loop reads CASSEGDSFREQYF. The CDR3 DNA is TGTGCCAGCAGTGAAGGGGACAGTTTTCGCGAGCAGTACTTC.